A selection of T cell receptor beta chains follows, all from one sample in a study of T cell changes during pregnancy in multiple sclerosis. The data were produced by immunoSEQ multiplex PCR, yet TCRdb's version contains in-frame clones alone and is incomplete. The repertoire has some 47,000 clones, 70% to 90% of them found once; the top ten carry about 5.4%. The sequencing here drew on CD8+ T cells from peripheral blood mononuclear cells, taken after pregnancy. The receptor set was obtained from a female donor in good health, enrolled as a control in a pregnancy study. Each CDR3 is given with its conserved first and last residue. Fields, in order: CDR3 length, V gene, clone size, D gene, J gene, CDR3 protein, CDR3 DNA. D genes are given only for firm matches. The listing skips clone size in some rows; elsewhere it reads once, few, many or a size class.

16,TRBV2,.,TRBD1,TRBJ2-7,CASSPGTAFPRREQYF,TGTGCCAGCAGCCCTGGGACAGCATTCCCTCGGCGGGAGCAGTACTTC
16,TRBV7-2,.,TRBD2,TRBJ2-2,CASSPPSGGATGELFF,TGTGCCAGCAGCCCCCCTAGCGGGGGGGCAACCGGGGAGCTGTTTTTT
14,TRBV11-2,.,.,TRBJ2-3,CASKGVTSTDTQYF,TGTGCCAGCAAGGGGGTTACTAGCACAGATACGCAGTATTTT
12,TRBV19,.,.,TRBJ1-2,CASSTLLRGYTF,TGTGCCAGTAGTACGCTTCTTCGGGGCTACACCTTC
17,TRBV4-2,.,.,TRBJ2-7,CASSQDHQGTWTYEQYF,TGTGCCAGCAGCCAAGATCACCAGGGGACCTGGACCTACGAGCAGTACTTC
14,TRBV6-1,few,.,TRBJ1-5,CAFRCPPFNQPQHF,TGTGCCTTCAGGTGCCCCCCCTTTAATCAGCCCCAGCATTTT
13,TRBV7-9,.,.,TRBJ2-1,CASSCLDCNEQFF,TGTGCCAGCAGCTGCCTGGACTGTAATGAGCAGTTCTTC
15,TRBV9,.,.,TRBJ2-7,CASSVTETPRYEQYF,TGTGCCAGCAGCGTAACCGAAACCCCCAGGTACGAGCAGTACTTC
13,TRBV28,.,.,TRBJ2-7,CATLSLQSYEQYF,TGTGCCACCCTGTCCCTACAGTCCTACGAGCAGTACTTC
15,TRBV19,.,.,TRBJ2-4,CASSTDPGAKNIQYF,TGTGCCAGTAGTACAGACCCGGGGGCCAAAAACATTCAGTACTTC
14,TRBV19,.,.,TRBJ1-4,CASSMMTPNEKLFF,TGTGCCAGTAGTATGATGACACCTAATGAAAAACTGTTTTTT
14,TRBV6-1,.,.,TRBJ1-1,CASSDLSDSREAFF,TGTGCCAGCAGTGACCTTAGTGACAGCCGGGAAGCTTTCTTT
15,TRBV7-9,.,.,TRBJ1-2,CASSSRHQGSYGYTF,TGTGCCAGCAGCTCCCGACATCAGGGTTCTTATGGCTACACCTTC
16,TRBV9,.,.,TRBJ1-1,CASSVVPGHMNTEAFF,TGTGCCAGCAGCGTAGTTCCAGGCCACATGAACACTGAAGCTTTCTTT
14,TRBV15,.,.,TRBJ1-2,CATSREGGDYGYTF,TGTGCCACCAGCAGAGAGGGGGGTGACTATGGCTACACCTTC
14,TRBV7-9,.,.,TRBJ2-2,CASSIGLPTGELFF,TGTGCCAGCAGCATTGGACTTCCTACCGGGGAGCTGTTTTTT
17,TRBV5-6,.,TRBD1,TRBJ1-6,CASSPDRAYGLNSPLHF,TGTGCCAGCAGCCCGGACAGGGCCTACGGATTGAATTCACCCCTCCACTTT
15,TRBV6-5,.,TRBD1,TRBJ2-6,CASSSTGAGANVLTF,TGTGCCAGCAGTTCGACAGGGGCTGGGGCCAACGTCCTGACTTTC
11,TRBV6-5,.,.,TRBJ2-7,CASSYGGEQYF,TGTGCCAGCAGTTACGGCGGGGAGCAGTACTTC
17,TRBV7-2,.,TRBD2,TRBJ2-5,CASSLVVRGSVQETQYF,TGTGCCAGCAGCTTAGTGGTGCGGGGGTCGGTCCAAGAGACCCAGTACTTC
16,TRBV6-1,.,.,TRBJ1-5,CASSETGARGNQPQHF,TGTGCCAGCAGTGAAACGGGTGCTCGGGGCAATCAGCCCCAGCATTTT
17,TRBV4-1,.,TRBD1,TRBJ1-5,CASSQEGGQSSNQPQHF,TGCGCCAGCAGCCAAGAAGGGGGACAGTCGAGCAATCAGCCCCAGCATTTT
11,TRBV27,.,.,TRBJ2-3,CASFLRDTQYF,TGTGCCAGCTTTCTGCGAGATACGCAGTATTTT
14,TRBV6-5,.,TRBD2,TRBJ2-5,CASSYGTNRETQYF,TGTGCCAGCAGTTACGGGACTAATAGAGAGACCCAGTACTTC
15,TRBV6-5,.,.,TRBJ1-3,CASSYLADSGNTIYF,TGTGCCAGCAGTTACTTGGCAGACTCTGGAAACACCATATATTTT
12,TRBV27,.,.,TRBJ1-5,CASSPGHQPQHF,TGTGCCAGCAGTCCAGGCCATCAGCCCCAGCATTTT
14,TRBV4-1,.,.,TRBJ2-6,CASSQGPGANVLTF,TGCGCCAGCAGCCAGGGGCCTGGGGCCAACGTCCTGACTTTC
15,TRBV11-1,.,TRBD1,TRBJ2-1,CASSLGQGPHNEQFF,TGTGCCAGCAGCTTGGGACAGGGGCCTCACAATGAGCAGTTCTTC
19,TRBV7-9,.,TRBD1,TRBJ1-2,CASSSSYEPGQAIPYGYTF,TGTGCCAGCAGCTCTTCGTACGAACCGGGACAGGCTATTCCCTATGGCTACACCTTC
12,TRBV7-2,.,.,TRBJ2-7,CASSLNGGEQYF,TGTGCCAGCAGCTTAAACGGAGGGGAGCAGTACTTC
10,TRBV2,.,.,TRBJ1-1,CASRGTEAFF,TGTGCCAGTAGGGGGACTGAAGCTTTCTTT
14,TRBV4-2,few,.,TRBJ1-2,CASSRGLRTDGYTF,TGTGCCAGCAGCCGTGGGCTGCGGACAGATGGCTACACCTTC
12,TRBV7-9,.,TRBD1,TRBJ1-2,CASSGTGDGYTF,TGTGCCAGCAGCGGGACAGGTGATGGCTACACCTTC
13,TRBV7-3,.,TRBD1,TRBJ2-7,CASSPTGAYEQYF,TGTGCCAGCAGCCCAACAGGGGCCTACGAGCAGTACTTC
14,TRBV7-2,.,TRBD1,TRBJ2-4,CASSLGQGANIQYF,TGTGCCAGCAGCCTAGGACAGGGGGCAAACATTCAGTACTTC
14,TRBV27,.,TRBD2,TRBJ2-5,CASSLGGWQETQYF,TGTGCCAGCAGTTTGGGAGGGTGGCAAGAGACCCAGTACTTC
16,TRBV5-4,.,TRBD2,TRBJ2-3,CASSLRLAGSTDTQYF,TGTGCCAGCAGCCTAAGACTAGCGGGGAGCACAGATACGCAGTATTTT
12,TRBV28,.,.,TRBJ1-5,CASSHPGGPQHF,TGTGCCAGCAGTCACCCGGGGGGGCCCCAGCATTTT
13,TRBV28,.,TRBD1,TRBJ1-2,CASSLGTAYGYTF,TGTGCCAGCAGTTTGGGGACAGCTTATGGCTACACCTTC
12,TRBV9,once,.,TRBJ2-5,CASSRGKETQYF,TGTGCCAGCAGCAGAGGGAAAGAGACCCAGTACTTC
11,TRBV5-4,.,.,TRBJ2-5,CASSRGETQYF,TGTGCCAGCAGCCGAGGGGAGACCCAGTACTTC
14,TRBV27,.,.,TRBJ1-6,CASLSGQNNSPLHF,TGTGCCAGCCTATCGGGACAAAATAATTCACCCCTCCACTTT
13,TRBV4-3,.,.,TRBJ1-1,CASSRLMNTEAFF,TGCGCCAGCAGCCGGCTTATGAACACTGAAGCTTTCTTT
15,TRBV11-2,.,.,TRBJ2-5,CASSLVGRGGETQYF,TGTGCCAGCAGCTTAGTCGGCAGGGGAGGGGAGACCCAGTACTTC
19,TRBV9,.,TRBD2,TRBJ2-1,CASSSPMNVGGVSYNEQFF,TGTGCCAGCAGCTCCCCCATGAATGTTGGGGGGGTTTCATACAATGAGCAGTTCTTC
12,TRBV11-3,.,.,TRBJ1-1,CASSYPGSEAFF,TGTGCCAGCAGCTATCCGGGATCGGAAGCTTTCTTT
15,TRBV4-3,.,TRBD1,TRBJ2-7,CASSLGQGRTYEQYF,TGCGCCAGCAGCCTCGGACAGGGGCGAACCTACGAGCAGTACTTC
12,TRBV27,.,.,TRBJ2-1,CATLGLYNEQFF,TGTGCCACCCTCGGGTTGTACAATGAGCAGTTCTTC
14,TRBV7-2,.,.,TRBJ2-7,CASSPRDTRVEQYF,TGTGCCAGCAGCCCCCGGGACACCCGAGTCGAGCAGTACTTC
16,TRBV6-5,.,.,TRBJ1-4,CASSYAGGATNEKLFF,TGTGCCAGCAGTTACGCCGGGGGGGCAACTAATGAAAAACTGTTTTTT
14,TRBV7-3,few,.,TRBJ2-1,CASSFGGPYNEQFF,TGTGCCAGCAGCTTCGGGGGGCCCTACAATGAGCAGTTCTTC
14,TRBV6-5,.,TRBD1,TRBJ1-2,CASSPTGFYYGYTF,TGTGCCAGCAGTCCGACAGGGTTCTACTATGGCTACACCTTC
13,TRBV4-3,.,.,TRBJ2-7,CASSQGSGYEQYF,TGCGCCAGCAGCCAAGGGTCAGGCTACGAGCAGTACTTC
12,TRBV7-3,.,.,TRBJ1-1,CASGDTTSEAFF,TGTGCCAGCGGCGATACGACATCTGAAGCTTTCTTT